Detailed here is one TCR beta chain. V was trimmed by 4 bases and J by 8 bases, leaving 16 bases between them. This CDR3 is built from 14 residues. CDR1 is SGDLS, CDR2 YYNGEE, per germline. This specimen comes from a study of immune evolution from preneoplasia to lung adenocarcinoma. Produced via immunoSEQ multiplex PCR; TCRdb's table is partial and in-frame only. This sample has 2,000 to 2,500 clones, with roughly 84% found just once. The sample taken for sequencing was FFPE lung adenocarcinoma in situ tissue. The TCR originated in a person aged 60-80 years with lung adenocarcinoma. V and J are TRBV9 and TRBJ2-1, with a weak D call TRBD2 (6 bases). CDR3 DNA: TGTGCCAGCAGCCCATGGACTGGGGAGGATGAGCAGTTCTTC. Translation: CASSPWTGEDEQFF.